This T cell receptor (beta chain) was sequenced in a study of OX40 agonist ivuxolimab in advanced cancers. As for the study in general: With a range of about 23 to 85, age averaged approximately 54 years, and about 80% were male.

Autoimmune disease history or systemic immunosuppression barred patients. Data came from immunoSEQ multiplex PCR; TCRdb stores just in-frame clones and leaves some out. In the table there are about 84,000 clones, 75% to 90% of which are singletons. Whole-study findings and limits: Among the least clonally expanded were partial responders at 0.1-3.0 mg/kg.

Concerning this clone itself: The target antigen is unknown.

There are 14 residues in the CDR3. V shed 0 bases, J shed 7 bases, and the junction held 6 bases outside the gene matches. Per germline, CDR1 SGHRS and CDR2 YFSETQ. This sequence originates from an adult with an advanced solid tumor such as melanoma, head and neck, liver or kidney cancer. V usage is TRBV5-1 and J usage is TRBJ1-1, with TRBD1 identical over 7 bases. The source was CD4+ or CD8+ T cells sorted from blood, collected in a trial of the OX40 agonist ivuxolimab. The CDR3 loop is CASSLGQGFIEAFF. The CDR3, as DNA: TGCGCCAGCAGCTTGGGACAGGGCTTCATTGAAGCTTTCTTT.